This TCR beta chain was captured by sequencing in a study of T cell responses to AZD1222 COVID-19 vaccine. Study conclusions and caveats: Donor demographics were predominantly white British with a female majority; clonal diversity may be underestimated.

As for this clone: The target antigen is unknown.

Profiled with immunoSEQ multiplex PCR; TCRdb holds only in-frame clones, not every one. The profile shows 95,000 to 150,000 clones, about 90% of them singletons. This CDR3 contains 13 residues. Germline V lookup: CDR1 SEHNR, CDR2 FQNEAQ (reference sequence). V lost 5 bases and J lost 5, with 10 bases in between. This TCR was recovered from an adult in good health. This chain links TRBV7-9 with TRBJ1-5; tentative D call: TRBD1 (6 bases). Sample: peripheral blood, taken on day 0 of AZD1222 vaccination. CDR3 loop: CASSPQGDQPQHF. CDR3 DNA sequence: TGTGCCAGCAGCCCACAGGGTGATCAGCCCCAGCATTTT.